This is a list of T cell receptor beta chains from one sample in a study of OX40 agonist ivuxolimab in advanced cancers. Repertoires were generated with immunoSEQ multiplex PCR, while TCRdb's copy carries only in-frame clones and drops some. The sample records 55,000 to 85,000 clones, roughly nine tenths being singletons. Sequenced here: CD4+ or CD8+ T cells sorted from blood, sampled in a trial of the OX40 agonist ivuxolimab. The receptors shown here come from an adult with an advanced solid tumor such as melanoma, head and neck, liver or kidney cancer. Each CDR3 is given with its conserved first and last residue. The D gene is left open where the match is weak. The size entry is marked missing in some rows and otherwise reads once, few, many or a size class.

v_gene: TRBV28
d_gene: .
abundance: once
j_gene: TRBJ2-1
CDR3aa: CASTQDTEQFF
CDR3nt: TGTGCCAGCACCCAGGACACTGAGCAGTTCTTC

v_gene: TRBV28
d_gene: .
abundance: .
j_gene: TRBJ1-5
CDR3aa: CASSLKGFYSNQPQHF
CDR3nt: TGTGCCAGCAGTTTAAAGGGCTTTTATAGCAATCAGCCCCAGCATTTT

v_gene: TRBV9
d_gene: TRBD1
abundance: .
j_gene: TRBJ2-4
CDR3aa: CASSLRDRESIQYF
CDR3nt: TGTGCCAGCAGCCTACGGGACAGGGAGAGCATTCAGTACTTC

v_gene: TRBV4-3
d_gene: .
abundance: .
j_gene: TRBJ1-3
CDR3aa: CASSQDRSFSGNTIYF
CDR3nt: TGCGCCAGCAGCCAAGATCGGTCCTTCTCTGGAAACACCATATATTTT

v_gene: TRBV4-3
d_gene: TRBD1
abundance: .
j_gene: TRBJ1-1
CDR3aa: CASSPRQGGDTEAFF
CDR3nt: TGCGCCAGCAGCCCAAGACAGGGCGGGGACACTGAAGCTTTCTTT

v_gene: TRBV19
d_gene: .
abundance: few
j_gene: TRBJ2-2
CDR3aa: CASSLTGPYANTGELFF
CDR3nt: TGTGCCAGTAGTCTAACGGGACCCTACGCGAACACCGGGGAGCTGTTTTTT

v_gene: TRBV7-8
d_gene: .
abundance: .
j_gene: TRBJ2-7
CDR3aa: CASSPREGPKEQYF
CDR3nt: TGTGCCAGCAGCCCCCGTGAAGGGCCTAAGGAGCAGTACTTC

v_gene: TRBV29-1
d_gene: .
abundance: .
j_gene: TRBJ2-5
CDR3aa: CSVDGVLKTQYF
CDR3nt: TGCAGCGTTGATGGGGTATTGAAGACCCAGTACTTC

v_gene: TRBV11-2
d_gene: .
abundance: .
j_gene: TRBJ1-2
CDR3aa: CASSLKSLTTNYGYTF
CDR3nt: TGTGCCAGCAGCTTAAAAAGCCTCACGACTAACTATGGCTACACCTTC

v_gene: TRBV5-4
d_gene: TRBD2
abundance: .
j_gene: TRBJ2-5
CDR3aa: CASSLNSGGAETQYF
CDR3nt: TGTGCCAGCAGCTTAAATAGCGGGGGGGCGGAGACCCAGTACTTC

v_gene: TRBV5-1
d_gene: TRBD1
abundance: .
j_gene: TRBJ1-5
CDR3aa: CASSLGDRGNQPQHF
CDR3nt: TGCGCCAGCAGCTTGGGGGACAGGGGCAATCAGCCCCAGCATTTT

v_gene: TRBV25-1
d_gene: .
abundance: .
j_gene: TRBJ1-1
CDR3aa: CASRKGGGAFF
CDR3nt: TGTGCCAGCAGGAAGGGAGGTGGCGCTTTCTTT

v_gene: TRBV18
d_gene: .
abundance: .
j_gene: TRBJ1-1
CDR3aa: CASSQGRQPGNTEAFF
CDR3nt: TGTGCCAGCTCACAAGGCCGGCAACCAGGGAACACTGAAGCTTTCTTT

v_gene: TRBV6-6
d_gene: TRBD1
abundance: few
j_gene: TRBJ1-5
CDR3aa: CASSYPGQPNQPQHF
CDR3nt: TGTGCCAGCAGTTACCCGGGACAGCCCAATCAGCCCCAGCATTTT

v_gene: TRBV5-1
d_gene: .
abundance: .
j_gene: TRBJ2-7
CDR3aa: CASSLTLGEQYF
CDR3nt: TGCGCCAGCAGCTTGACCCTCGGGGAGCAGTACTTC

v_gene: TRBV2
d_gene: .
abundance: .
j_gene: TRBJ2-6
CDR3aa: CASRYSPSGANVLTF
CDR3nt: TGTGCCAGCAGGTATAGTCCCTCTGGGGCCAACGTCCTGACTTTC

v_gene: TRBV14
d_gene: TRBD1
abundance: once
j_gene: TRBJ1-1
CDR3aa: CASSRGLNTEAFF
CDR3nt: TGTGCCAGTAGCAGGGGGCTGAACACTGAAGCTTTCTTT

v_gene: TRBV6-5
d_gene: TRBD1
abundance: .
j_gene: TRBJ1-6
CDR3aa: CASRLTGDNSPLHF
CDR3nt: TGTGCCAGCAGATTGACAGGGGATAATTCACCCCTCCACTTT

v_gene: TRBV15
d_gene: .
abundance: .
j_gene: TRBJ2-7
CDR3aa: CATSRAPNEQYF
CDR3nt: TGTGCCACCAGCAGAGCGCCTAACGAGCAGTACTTC

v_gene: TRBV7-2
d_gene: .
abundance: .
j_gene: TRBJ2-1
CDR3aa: CASSPGRLNNEQFF
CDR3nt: TGTGCCAGCAGTCCGGGACGACTCAACAATGAGCAGTTCTTC

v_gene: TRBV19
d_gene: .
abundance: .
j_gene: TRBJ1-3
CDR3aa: CATTTGGLVGNTIYF
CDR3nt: TGTGCCACCACGACGGGAGGATTGGTAGGAAACACCATATATTTT

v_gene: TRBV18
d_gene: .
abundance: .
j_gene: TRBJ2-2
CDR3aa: CASSPGQAGNTGELFF
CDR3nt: TGTGCCAGCTCTCCGGGCCAAGCAGGAAACACCGGGGAGCTGTTTTTT

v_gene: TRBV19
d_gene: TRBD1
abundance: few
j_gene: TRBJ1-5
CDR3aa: CASSDSGQGVSNQPQHF
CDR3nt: TGTGCCAGTAGTGACTCGGGACAGGGGGTTAGCAATCAGCCCCAGCATTTT

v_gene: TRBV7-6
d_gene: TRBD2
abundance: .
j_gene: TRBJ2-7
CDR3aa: CASSPTSGSSHEQYF
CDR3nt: TGTGCCAGCAGCCCGACTAGCGGGAGCTCCCACGAGCAGTACTTC

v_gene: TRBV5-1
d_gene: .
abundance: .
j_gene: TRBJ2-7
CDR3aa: CASSIGGGAAHEQYF
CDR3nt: TGCGCCAGCAGCATTGGTGGGGGCGCGGCCCACGAGCAGTACTTC

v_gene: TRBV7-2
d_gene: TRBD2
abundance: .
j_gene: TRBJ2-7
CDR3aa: CASSSRAGAGNAYEQYF
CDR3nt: TGTGCCAGCAGCTCCCGAGCGGGGGCAGGGAATGCCTACGAGCAGTACTTC

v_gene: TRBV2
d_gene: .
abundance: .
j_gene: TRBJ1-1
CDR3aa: CASSGNRVGTEAFF
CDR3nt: TGTGCCAGCAGTGGGAACAGGGTGGGCACTGAAGCTTTCTTT

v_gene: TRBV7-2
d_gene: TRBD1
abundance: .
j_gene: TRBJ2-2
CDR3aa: CASSRQGADTGELFF
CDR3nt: TGTGCCAGCAGCCGACAGGGGGCGGACACCGGGGAGCTGTTTTTT

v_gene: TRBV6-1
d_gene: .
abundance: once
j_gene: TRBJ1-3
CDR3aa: CASSLGYSGNTIYF
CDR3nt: TGTGCCAGCAGCCTCGGATATTCTGGAAACACCATATATTTT

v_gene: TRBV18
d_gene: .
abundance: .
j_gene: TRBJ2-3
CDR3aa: CASSPRESTDTQYF
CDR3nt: TGTGCCAGCTCACCAAGAGAAAGCACAGATACGCAGTATTTT

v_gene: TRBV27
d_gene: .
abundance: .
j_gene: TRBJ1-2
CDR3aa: CASSYGRSYGYTF
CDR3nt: TGTGCCAGCAGTTACGGACGGTCCTATGGCTACACCTTC

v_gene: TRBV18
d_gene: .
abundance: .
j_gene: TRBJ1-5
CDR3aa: CASSPQGGGQPQHF
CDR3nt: TGTGCCAGCTCTCCTCAGGGAGGGGGTCAGCCCCAGCATTTT

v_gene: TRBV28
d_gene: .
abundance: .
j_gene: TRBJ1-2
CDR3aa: CASSSTEEGWGYTF
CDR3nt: TGTGCCAGCAGTTCCACTGAGGAGGGCTGGGGCTACACCTTC

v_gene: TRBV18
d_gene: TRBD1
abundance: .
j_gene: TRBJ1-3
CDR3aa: CASSSDRAGNTIYF
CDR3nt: TGTGCCAGCTCATCGGACAGGGCTGGAAACACCATATATTTT

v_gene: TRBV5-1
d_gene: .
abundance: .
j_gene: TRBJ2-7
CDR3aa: CASSLTDSYEQYF
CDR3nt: TGCGCCAGCAGCTTGACCGACTCCTACGAGCAGTACTTC

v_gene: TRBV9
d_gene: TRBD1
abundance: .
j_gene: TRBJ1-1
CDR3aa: CATDDRAVEAFF
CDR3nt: TGTGCCACCGACGACAGGGCCGTTGAAGCTTTCTTT

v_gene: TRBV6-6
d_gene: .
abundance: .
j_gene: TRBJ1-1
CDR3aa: CASSYSGGPKNTEAFF
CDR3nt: TGTGCCAGCAGTTACTCCGGGGGACCGAAGAACACTGAAGCTTTCTTT

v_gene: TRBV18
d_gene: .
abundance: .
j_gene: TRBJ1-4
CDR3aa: CASSQGGEEKLFF
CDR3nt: TGTGCCAGCTCACAGGGAGGAGAGGAAAAACTGTTTTTT

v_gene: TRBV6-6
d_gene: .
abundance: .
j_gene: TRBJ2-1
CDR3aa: CASSYPPWGDYNEQFF
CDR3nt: TGTGCCAGCAGTTACCCGCCTTGGGGGGACTACAATGAGCAGTTCTTC

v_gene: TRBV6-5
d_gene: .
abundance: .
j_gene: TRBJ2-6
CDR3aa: CASSWTGTSGANVLTF
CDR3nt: TGTGCCAGCAGTTGGACCGGGACATCTGGGGCCAACGTCCTGACTTTC

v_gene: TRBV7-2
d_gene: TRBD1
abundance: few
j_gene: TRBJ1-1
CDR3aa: CASSLNPAGTGNPEAFF
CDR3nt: TGTGCCAGCAGCTTAAATCCGGCGGGGACAGGGAACCCTGAAGCTTTCTTT

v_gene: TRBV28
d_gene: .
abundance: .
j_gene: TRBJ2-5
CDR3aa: CASSLAGAQETQYF
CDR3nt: TGTGCCAGCAGTTTAGCGGGGGCCCAAGAGACCCAGTACTTC

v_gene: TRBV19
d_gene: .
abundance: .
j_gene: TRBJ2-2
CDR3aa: CASSIPEGSNTGELFF
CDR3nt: TGTGCCAGTAGTATCCCGGAGGGGTCCAACACCGGGGAGCTGTTTTTT

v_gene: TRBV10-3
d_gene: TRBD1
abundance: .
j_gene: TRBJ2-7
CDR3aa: CAIRGTGTGDEQYF
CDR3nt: TGTGCCATCAGAGGTACCGGGACAGGGGACGAGCAGTACTTC

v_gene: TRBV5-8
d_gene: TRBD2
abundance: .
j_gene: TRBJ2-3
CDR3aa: CASSRLAGGDTQYF
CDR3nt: TGTGCCAGCAGCCGACTAGCGGGCGGGGATACGCAGTATTTT

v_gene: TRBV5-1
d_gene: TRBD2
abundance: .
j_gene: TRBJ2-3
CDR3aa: CASSEGLAGITDTQYF
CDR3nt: TGCGCCAGCAGCGAGGGACTAGCGGGGATTACAGATACGCAGTATTTT